The rows below give T cell receptor beta chains drawn from one sample of a study of naive and memory T cell subsets. TCRdb itself ran the UMI-ligation and nested PCR reads through MiXCR, one entry per CDR3 protein. The repertoire holds 120,000 to 150,000 distinct CDR3 sequences, about 17% seen once, with roughly 0.14% in the top ten. Sequencing input: naive CD4+ T cells from blood. The receptors originated from a human donor in good health. Both conserved end residues are part of each CDR3. The D gene is left open where the match is weak. Some rows mark clone size as missing; the rest say once, few, many or name a class of expanded clone.

d_gene: .; v_gene: TRBV14; abundance: few; j_gene: TRBJ2-4; CDR3aa: CASSAAGVGNIQYF; CDR3nt: TGTGCCAGCAGCGCCGCCGGGGTGGGAAACATTCAGTACTTC
d_gene: TRBD1; v_gene: TRBV5-6; abundance: .; j_gene: TRBJ1-2; CDR3aa: CASSLGAPTGVGYTF; CDR3nt: TGTGCCAGCAGCTTGGGGGCGCCGACAGGGGTTGGCTACACCTTC
d_gene: .; v_gene: TRBV12-3/TRBV12-4; abundance: few; j_gene: TRBJ2-1; CDR3aa: CASTIDSYNEQFF; CDR3nt: TGTGCCAGCACTATAGACTCCTACAATGAGCAGTTCTTC
d_gene: TRBD2; v_gene: TRBV24-1; abundance: few; j_gene: TRBJ2-3; CDR3aa: CATSDLPDSGESTDTQYF; CDR3nt: TGTGCCACCAGTGATTTGCCCGACAGCGGGGAAAGCACAGATACGCAGTATTTT
d_gene: .; v_gene: TRBV7-8; abundance: .; j_gene: TRBJ2-7; CDR3aa: CASSLALSGVNEQYF; CDR3nt: TGTGCCAGCAGCTTAGCGCTTTCGGGGGTCAACGAGCAGTACTTC
d_gene: .; v_gene: TRBV27; abundance: .; j_gene: TRBJ2-3; CDR3aa: CAAAPGTDTQYF; CDR3nt: TGTGCCGCAGCACCCGGCACAGATACGCAGTATTTT
d_gene: TRBD2; v_gene: TRBV4-1; abundance: .; j_gene: TRBJ2-5; CDR3aa: CARSRLAGGQETQYF; CDR3nt: TGCGCCCGCAGCCGACTAGCGGGAGGGCAAGAGACCCAGTACTTC
d_gene: .; v_gene: TRBV7-9; abundance: few; j_gene: TRBJ2-3; CDR3aa: CASSLRGPTDTQYF; CDR3nt: TGTGCCAGCAGCTTACGTGGGCCCACAGATACGCAGTATTTT
d_gene: .; v_gene: TRBV4-3; abundance: .; j_gene: TRBJ1-2; CDR3aa: CASSHVPTTYYGYTF; CDR3nt: TGCGCCAGCAGCCACGTTCCCACAACGTACTATGGCTACACCTTC
d_gene: .; v_gene: TRBV12-3/TRBV12-4; abundance: many; j_gene: TRBJ2-7; CDR3aa: CASSLGGTSYEQYF; CDR3nt: TGTGCCAGCAGTTTGGGCGGGACATCCTACGAGCAGTACTTC
d_gene: .; v_gene: TRBV15; abundance: few; j_gene: TRBJ2-7; CDR3aa: CATSRDPGLNYEQYF; CDR3nt: TGTGCCACCAGCAGGGACCCTGGACTAAACTACGAGCAGTACTTC
d_gene: TRBD1; v_gene: TRBV20-1; abundance: .; j_gene: TRBJ2-7; CDR3aa: CSASGRGPDGGPYEQYF; CDR3nt: TGCAGTGCTAGCGGCAGGGGGCCTGACGGAGGCCCCTACGAGCAGTACTTC
d_gene: TRBD2; v_gene: TRBV20-1; abundance: few; j_gene: TRBJ2-4; CDR3aa: CSATPSGAKNIQYF; CDR3nt: TGCAGTGCTACGCCTAGCGGTGCCAAAAACATTCAGTACTTC
d_gene: .; v_gene: TRBV12-3/TRBV12-4; abundance: few; j_gene: TRBJ1-1; CDR3aa: CASTPQGNTEAFF; CDR3nt: TGTGCCAGCACTCCACAGGGGAACACTGAAGCTTTCTTT
d_gene: TRBD2; v_gene: TRBV12-3/TRBV12-4; abundance: few; j_gene: TRBJ2-7; CDR3aa: CASSLGGGGYEQYF; CDR3nt: TGTGCCAGCAGTTTAGGGGGGGGAGGCTACGAGCAGTACTTC
d_gene: TRBD2; v_gene: TRBV10-3; abundance: .; j_gene: TRBJ2-3; CDR3aa: CAIRSGLAGGRPDTQYF; CDR3nt: TGTGCCATCAGATCGGGACTAGCGGGAGGCAGACCAGATACGCAGTATTTT
d_gene: TRBD2; v_gene: TRBV20-1; abundance: few; j_gene: TRBJ2-7; CDR3aa: CSAGTSGRVSYEQYF; CDR3nt: TGCAGTGCTGGGACTAGCGGGAGGGTCTCCTACGAGCAGTACTTC
d_gene: .; v_gene: TRBV6-6; abundance: .; j_gene: TRBJ2-5; CDR3aa: CASRKNGAQKTQYF; CDR3nt: TGTGCCAGCAGAAAGAATGGGGCTCAGAAGACCCAGTACTTC
d_gene: TRBD2; v_gene: TRBV6-5; abundance: .; j_gene: TRBJ2-7; CDR3aa: CASSFAGTSANGEQYF; CDR3nt: TGTGCCAGCAGCTTCGCCGGGACTAGCGCCAACGGCGAGCAGTACTTC
d_gene: .; v_gene: TRBV5-1; abundance: few; j_gene: TRBJ2-1; CDR3aa: CASSGKIGEQFF; CDR3nt: TGCGCCAGCAGCGGGAAGATCGGGGAGCAGTTCTTC
d_gene: .; v_gene: TRBV30; abundance: .; j_gene: TRBJ2-1; CDR3aa: CAWSVSNEQFF; CDR3nt: TGTGCCTGGAGTGTCTCGAATGAGCAGTTCTTC
d_gene: .; v_gene: TRBV11-3; abundance: few; j_gene: TRBJ2-1; CDR3aa: CASSGDGGGSYNEQFF; CDR3nt: TGTGCCAGCAGTGGGGACGGGGGAGGATCCTACAATGAGCAGTTCTTC
d_gene: TRBD1; v_gene: TRBV4-1; abundance: few; j_gene: TRBJ1-2; CDR3aa: CASRRPGTADGYTF; CDR3nt: TGCGCCAGCAGGCGCCCCGGGACAGCGGATGGCTACACCTTC
d_gene: TRBD1; v_gene: TRBV6-2/TRBV6-3; abundance: .; j_gene: TRBJ1-5; CDR3aa: CASRVQIGTGDINQPQHF; CDR3nt: TGTGCCAGCAGGGTCCAGATCGGGACAGGTGATATCAATCAGCCCCAGCATTTT
d_gene: .; v_gene: TRBV29-1; abundance: few; j_gene: TRBJ1-1; CDR3aa: CSVSRGTTEAFF; CDR3nt: TGCAGCGTCTCCCGGGGTACCACTGAAGCTTTCTTT
d_gene: .; v_gene: TRBV6-5; abundance: few; j_gene: TRBJ2-7; CDR3aa: CASRRGASVEYEQYF; CDR3nt: TGTGCCAGCCGCCGGGGGGCCTCCGTCGAATACGAGCAGTACTTC
d_gene: TRBD2; v_gene: TRBV10-3; abundance: .; j_gene: TRBJ2-1; CDR3aa: CAISDALAGGGYNEQFF; CDR3nt: TGTGCCATCAGTGATGCCTTAGCGGGAGGAGGATACAATGAGCAGTTCTTC
d_gene: .; v_gene: TRBV18; abundance: .; j_gene: TRBJ2-2; CDR3aa: CASSPPVDGELFF; CDR3nt: TGTGCCAGCTCACCACCGGTGGACGGGGAGCTGTTTTTT